This T cell receptor beta chain stems from a study of shared T cell receptors in the human thymus. Assay: immunoSEQ multiplex PCR; the TCRdb copy retains only in-frame clones and omits some. The table has 700,000 or so clones, 80% to 90% seen once. Deletions cut 3 bases from V and 0 bases from J, with 9 bases between. Germline CDR1 and CDR2: MGHRA and YSYEKL. The CDR3 is 15 residues long. Concerning this clone: Other nucleotide sequences from this sample produce the same CDR3.

These data also featured in a second study, about human thymus T cells. That source reports: Samples came from healthy Finnish infants during open corrective cardiac surgery. Corrective heart surgery yielded resections, and these provided the thymus tissue. Among thymic and blood repertoires, usage of V and J genes appeared biased. Thymic repertoires overlap heavily among unrelated individuals, related research has reported.

The sample was thymocytes. This clonotype was sampled from a girl in the first two years of life with a congenital heart defect. The V and J genes are TRBV4-1 and TRBJ1-3; tentatively, D is TRBD1 (6 bases). The CDR3 coding sequence is TGCGCCAGCAGCCATCAGGGGCTCTCTGGAAACACCATATATTTT. Translated, it gives CASSHQGLSGNTIYF.